The 22 T cell receptor beta chains below were found in one sample sequenced in a study of blood T cell repertoires in COVID-19 (TCRdb year 2020). The protocol used for the library was the immunoSEQ multiplex PCR assay. TCRdb provides this immuneACCESS table in a form limited to in-frame rearrangements. Some clones are lacking; in checked studies, under half of them reflect an unresolved V gene, and why the rest are absent is not known. This sample holds approximately 160,000 clones; around 81% were observed only once. Jointly, the top ten make up more than 9.5% of the sample. The sequenced sample was peripheral blood. The source is a man aged 55 to 69 with active or convalescent COVID-19.

The rearrangement joins TRBV28 to TRBJ2-1; D may be TRBD2 (6 bases). In germline, CDR1 is MDHEN, CDR2 SYDVKM. The germline V and J ends were trimmed by 2 bases and 5 bases, with 19 bases remaining between them. CDR3 length: 17 residues. The CDR3 here is CASSLPTSGSSHNEQFF. DNA of the CDR3: TGTGCCAGCAGTTTACCGACCTCCGGGAGCAGTCACAATGAGCAGTTCTTC.

The rearrangement uses TRBV11-2 and TRBJ1-1; 7 bases are a match to TRBD1. CDR1 and CDR2 from the germline V gene are SGHAT and FQNNGV. The CDR3 contains 13 residues. Trimming removed 0 bases from V and 8 bases from J; junction bases left unmatched: 3. The CDR3, as DNA: TGTGCCAGCAGCTTAGACGTACAGGGGGAAGCTTTCTTT. Encoded protein: CASSLDVQGEAFF.

The chain recombines TRBV25-1 with TRBJ1-4; D unresolved. Germline V gene sequence: CDR1 MGHDK, CDR2 SYGVNS. Trimming removed 2 bases at V and 4 bases at J, with 11 bases between. CDR3 size: 15 residues. CDR3 region: CASSEQRGYNEKLFF. CDR3 DNA sequence: TGTGCCAGCAGTGAACAACGGGGATATAATGAAAAACTGTTTTTT.

The chain employs TRBV24-1 and TRBJ2-3, with D perhaps matching TRBD1 (5 bases). Trimming cost V 3 bases and J 0 bases, with 9 bases left between them. Germline-derived CDR1 and CDR2 are KGHDR and SFDVKD. This CDR3 comprises 15 residues. CDR3 nucleotides: TGTGCCACCAGTGATATAGGGGCTAGCACAGATACGCAGTATTTT. Its translation is CATSDIGASTDTQYF.

In its sample, this clone was seen many times. The chain recombines TRBV9 with TRBJ2-2, with 11 bases matching TRBD2. CDR1 and CDR2 from the germline V gene are SGDLS and YYNGEE. This CDR3 comprises 15 residues. The junction had 3 bases not matched to a gene; V was cut back by 0 bases and J by 8 bases. CDR3: CASSVGTSGLGELFF. CDR3 bases: TGTGCCAGCAGCGTAGGGACTAGCGGGCTAGGGGAGCTGTTTTTT.

The genes are TRBV14 and TRBJ1-6; 7 bases line up with TRBD1. Germline CDR1 reads SGHDN; CDR2 reads FVKESK. This CDR3 comprises 15 residues. The V gene end was trimmed by 5 bases and the J gene end by 5 bases; junction bases not matched to a gene: 6. The CDR3 coding sequence is TGTGCCAGCAGCGAATGGACAGGTGATAATTCACCCCTCCACTTT. Translating it yields CASSEWTGDNSPLHF.

This chain connects TRBV11-2 to TRBJ2-5; 10 positions match TRBD2. With V trimmed by 2 bases and J by 5 bases, 8 bases remained unmatched. The CDR3 spans 16 residues. Per germline, CDR1 SGHAT and CDR2 FQNNGV. The CDR3 reads CASSLSASGSQETQYF. The CDR3 DNA sequence: TGTGCCAGCAGCTTATCCGCTAGCGGGAGTCAGGAGACCCAGTACTTC.

The chain recombines TRBV5-4 with TRBJ2-3; 15 nucleotides agree with TRBD2. J was trimmed by 2 bases and V by 3 bases; bases with no gene match: 13. This CDR3 has 20 residues. CDR1 is SGHNT and CDR2 is YYREEE in the germline V gene (reference sequence). The CDR3 loop reads CASSSTTGLAGGAHTDTQYF. CDR3 nucleotides: TGTGCCAGCAGCTCAACGACAGGACTAGCGGGAGGGGCCCACACAGATACGCAGTATTTT.

The V call is TRBV15, the J call TRBJ2-1, with TRBD1 identical over 9 bases. The germline gives CDR1 LNHNV, CDR2 YYDKDF (reference sequence). The CDR3 runs to 14 residues. V lost 3 bases, J lost 5 bases, and 2 bases stayed unmatched. In nucleotides, the CDR3 is TGTGCCACCAGCAGGCGGGACAGGGACAATGAGCAGTTCTTC. As protein: CATSRRDRDNEQFF.

The chain links TRBV3-1 (or the pseudogene TRBV3-2) to TRBJ1-2, with TRBD1 matching over 7 bases. Germline CDR1 is LGHDT and CDR2 is YNNKEL (reference sequence). This CDR3 is 13 amino acids long. Trimming took 4 bases from V and 2 from J; bases not matched to a gene: 1. The CDR3 region has the DNA TGTGCCAGCAGCCTGGGACAGAACTATGGCTACACCTTC. It translates to CASSLGQNYGYTF.

V is TRBV5-1 and J is TRBJ2-7; 9 nucleotides agree with TRBD1. The CDR3 spans 14 residues. After removal of 0 bases from V and 6 bases from J, the junction contained 4 bases not matched to a gene. Germline V gene sequence: CDR1 SGHRS, CDR2 YFSETQ. The DNA for the CDR3 is TGCGCCAGCAGCTTGGGGACAGGGGTTCCCGAGCAGTACTTC. It codes for CASSLGTGVPEQYF.

In this sample, this clone turned up a few times. This sequence joins TRBV23-1 and TRBJ1-1; tentative D call: TRBD1 (6 bases). TRBV23-1 qualifies as an ORF whose function is uncertain. V lost 5 bases and J lost 2, with 18 bases in between. This CDR3 has 16 amino acids. CDR3: CASSCEDSQFNTEAFF. In nucleotides, the CDR3 is TGCGCCAGCAGTTGTGAGGACAGTCAGTTTAACACTGAAGCTTTCTTT.

In its sample, this clone was seen once. The V and J genes are TRBV3-1 (or the pseudogene TRBV3-2) and TRBJ1-3, with TRBD1 matching 7 bases. Germline trimming cut 4 bases from V and 1 base from J; bases unmatched to any gene: 13. Per the germline V gene, CDR1 is LGHDT and CDR2 is YNNKEL (reference sequence). The CDR3 sequence is 18 residues long. The DNA for the CDR3 is TGTGCCAGCAGCCCCTGGACAGGCAATCTGGGTTCTGGAAACACCATATATTTT. As protein: CASSPWTGNLGSGNTIYF.

The V call is TRBV5-1, the J call TRBJ2-1; 8 bases agree with TRBD1. The length of the CDR3 is 16 residues. CDR1 is SGHRS and CDR2 is YFSETQ in the germline V gene. J lost 3 bases, V lost 4 bases, and 9 bases had no gene match. The CDR3 coding sequence is TGCGCCAGCAGCGGAACCGGGACAGGAAGCTACAATGAGCAGTTCTTC. Its translation is CASSGTGTGSYNEQFF.

J is TRBJ2-5 and V is TRBV3-1 (or the pseudogene TRBV3-2), with 7 bases identical to TRBD1. The CDR3 contains 14 residues. After removal of 7 bases from V and 5 bases from J, the junction contained 10 bases not matched to a gene. Germline V lookup: CDR1 LGHDT, CDR2 YNNKEL (reference sequence). DNA of the CDR3: TGTGCCAGCATCCTTAGGGGGCAGGAGGAGACCCAGTACTTC. Amino acids: CASILRGQEETQYF.

This chain uses TRBV28 with TRBJ1-1; D gene ambiguous. Trimming took 2 bases from V and 9 from J, leaving 16 bases between them. The CDR3 length is 14 residues. The germline CDR1 and CDR2 sequences are MDHEN and SYDVKM. As DNA, the CDR3 is TGTGCCAGCAGTTTAGAGACGGGTAGCAGTCAAGCTTTCTTT. Translating it yields CASSLETGSSQAFF.

V and J are TRBV6-1 and TRBJ1-6; maybe TRBD1 (6 bases). Germline V gene sequence: CDR1 MNHNS, CDR2 SASEGT. CDR3 length: 14 residues. Trimming removed 2 bases at V and 6 bases at J, with 8 bases between. This CDR3 is CASSEYRANSPLHF. CDR3 DNA: TGTGCCAGCAGTGAATACAGGGCTAATTCACCCCTCCACTTT.

V and J are TRBV6-1 and TRBJ1-2; TRBD1 is a possible D gene (6 bases). CDR3 length: 12 residues. Germline V lookup: CDR1 MNHNS, CDR2 SASEGT. V was trimmed by 3 bases and J by 9 bases, leaving 11 bases between them. Written as DNA, the CDR3 is TGTGCCAGCAGTGATACCGACAGGAGCTACACCTTC. It encodes CASSDTDRSYTF.

The genes are TRBV2 and TRBJ1-2, with D uncertain. CDR3 length: 12 amino acids. From germline, CDR1 is SNHLY and CDR2 FYNNEI. Trimming removed 5 bases from V and 4 bases from J, with 8 bases in between. CDR3 in amino acids: CASSSDFYGYTF. CDR3 bases: TGTGCCAGCAGTTCAGATTTCTATGGCTACACCTTC.

V usage is TRBV10-2 and J usage is TRBJ2-1, with 10 bases identical to TRBD2. The V segment lost 4 bases and the J segment 6 bases; nucleotides outside the gene matches: 3. This CDR3 region has 14 residues. The germline CDR1 and CDR2 sequences are WSHSY and SAAADI. CDR3 residues: CASSGSGRTNEQFF. DNA for the CDR3: TGCGCCAGCAGTGGTAGCGGGAGGACCAATGAGCAGTTCTTC.

The V gene is TRBV6-5, the J gene TRBJ1-4, with D possibly TRBD1 on 5 matching bases. CDR1 and CDR2 (germline): MNHEY, SVGAGI. The V and J ends lost 7 bases and 5 bases respectively, with 14 bases between them. CDR3 length equals 14 residues. The DNA of the CDR3 is TGTGCCAGCATACAAACAGGTTTCAATGAAAAACTGTTTTTT. Translated: CASIQTGFNEKLFF.

This clone was observed a single time. The chain uses TRBV12-3 or TRBV12-4 and TRBJ2-7; D unresolved. This CDR3 spans 13 amino acids. V lost 5 bases to trimming and J lost 3 bases, with 11 bases between them. The CDR3 region has the DNA TGTGCCAGCAGTCGGCAGGTCCGCTACGAGCAGTACTTC. It encodes CASSRQVRYEQYF.